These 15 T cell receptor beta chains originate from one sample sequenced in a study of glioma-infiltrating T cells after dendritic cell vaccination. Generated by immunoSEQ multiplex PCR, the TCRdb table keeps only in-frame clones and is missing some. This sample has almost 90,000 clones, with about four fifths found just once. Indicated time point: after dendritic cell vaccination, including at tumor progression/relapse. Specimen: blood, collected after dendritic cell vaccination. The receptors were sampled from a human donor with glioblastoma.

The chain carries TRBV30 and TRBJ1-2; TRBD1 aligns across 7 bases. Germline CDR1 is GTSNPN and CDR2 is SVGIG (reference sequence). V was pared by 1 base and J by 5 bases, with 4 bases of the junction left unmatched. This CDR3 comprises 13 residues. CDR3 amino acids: CAWSGQGGYGYTF. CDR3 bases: TGTGCCTGGAGTGGACAGGGAGGTTATGGCTACACCTTC.

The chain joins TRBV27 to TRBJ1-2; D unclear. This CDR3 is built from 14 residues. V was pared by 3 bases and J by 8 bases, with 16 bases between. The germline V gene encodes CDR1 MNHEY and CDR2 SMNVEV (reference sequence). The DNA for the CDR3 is TGTGCCAGCAGTTTCTTTCCAGCCACGGGGGGCTACACCTTC. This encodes CASSFFPATGGYTF.

CDR3 sequence (DNA): TGTGCCAGCAGCTTATTAGCGGGGGGCGGGTCAGATACGCAGTATTTT. Translating it yields CASSLLAGGGSDTQYF. This chain uses TRBV5-6 with TRBJ2-3, with 10 positions matching TRBD2. In germline, CDR1 is SGHDT, CDR2 YYEEEE. Trimming at V came to 2 bases and at J to 4 bases, leaving 7 bases not matched to a gene. The CDR3 runs to 16 residues.

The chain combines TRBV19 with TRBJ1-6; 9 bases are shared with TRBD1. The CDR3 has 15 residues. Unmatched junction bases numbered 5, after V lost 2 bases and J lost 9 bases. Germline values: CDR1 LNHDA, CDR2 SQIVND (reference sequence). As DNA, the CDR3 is TGTGCCAGTAGTATAAGAGGGACAGGGAGTTCACCCCTCCACTTT. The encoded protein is CASSIRGTGSSPLHF.

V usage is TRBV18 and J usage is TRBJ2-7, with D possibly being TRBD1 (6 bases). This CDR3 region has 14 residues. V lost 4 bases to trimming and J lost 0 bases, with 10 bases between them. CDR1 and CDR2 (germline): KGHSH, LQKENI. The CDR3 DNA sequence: TGTGCCAGCTCACTGCGGACAGACTCCTACGAGCAGTACTTC. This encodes CASSLRTDSYEQYF.

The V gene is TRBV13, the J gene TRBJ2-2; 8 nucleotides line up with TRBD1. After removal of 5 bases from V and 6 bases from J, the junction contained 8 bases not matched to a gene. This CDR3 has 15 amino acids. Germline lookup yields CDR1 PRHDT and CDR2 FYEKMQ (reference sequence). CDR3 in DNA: TGTGCCAGCAGCGCACGGACAGGGAAGTCCGGGGAGCTGTTTTTT. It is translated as CASSARTGKSGELFF.

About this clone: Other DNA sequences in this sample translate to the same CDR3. The CDR3 DNA reads as TGTGCCAGCAGTTTAGGAAGCGGGGGAAATTACAATGAGCAGTTCTTC. Its protein is CASSLGSGGNYNEQFF. The chain links TRBV7-3 to TRBJ2-1, with 8 bases that match TRBD2. V was pared by 6 bases and J by 4 bases, with 11 bases of the junction left unmatched. Germline values: CDR1 SGHTA, CDR2 FQGTGA. The CDR3 covers 16 residues.

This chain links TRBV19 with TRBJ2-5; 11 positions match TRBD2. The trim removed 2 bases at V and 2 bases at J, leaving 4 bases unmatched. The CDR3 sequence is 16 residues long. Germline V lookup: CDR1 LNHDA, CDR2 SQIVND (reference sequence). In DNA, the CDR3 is TGTGCCAGTAGTATATGGGGGACTAGCGGACAAGAGACCCAGTACTTC. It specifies CASSIWGTSGQETQYF.

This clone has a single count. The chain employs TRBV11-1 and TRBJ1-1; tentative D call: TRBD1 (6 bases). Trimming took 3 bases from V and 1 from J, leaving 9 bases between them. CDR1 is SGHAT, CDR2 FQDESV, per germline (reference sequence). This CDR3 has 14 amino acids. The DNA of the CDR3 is TGTGCCAGCAGCTTGTCAGGGGCGAACACTGAAGCTTTCTTT. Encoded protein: CASSLSGANTEAFF.

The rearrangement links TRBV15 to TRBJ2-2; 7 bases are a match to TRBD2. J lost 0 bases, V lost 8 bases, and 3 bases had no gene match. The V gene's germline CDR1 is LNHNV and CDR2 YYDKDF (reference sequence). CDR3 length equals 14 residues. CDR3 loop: CATSAGANTGELFF. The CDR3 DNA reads TGTGCCACCTCGGCGGGGGCGAACACCGGGGAGCTGTTTTTT.

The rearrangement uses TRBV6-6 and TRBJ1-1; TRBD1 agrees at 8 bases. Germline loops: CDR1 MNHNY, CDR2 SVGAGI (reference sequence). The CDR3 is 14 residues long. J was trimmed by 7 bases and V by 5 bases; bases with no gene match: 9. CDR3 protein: CASSPDREGVEAFF. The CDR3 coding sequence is TGTGCCAGCAGTCCGGACAGGGAGGGAGTTGAAGCTTTCTTT.

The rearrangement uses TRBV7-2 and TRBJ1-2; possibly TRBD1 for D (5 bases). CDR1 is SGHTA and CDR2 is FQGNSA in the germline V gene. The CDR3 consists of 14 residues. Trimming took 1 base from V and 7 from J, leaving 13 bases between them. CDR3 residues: CASSLVSGQGGYTF. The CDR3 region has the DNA TGTGCCAGCAGCTTAGTTTCAGGGCAAGGTGGCTACACCTTC.

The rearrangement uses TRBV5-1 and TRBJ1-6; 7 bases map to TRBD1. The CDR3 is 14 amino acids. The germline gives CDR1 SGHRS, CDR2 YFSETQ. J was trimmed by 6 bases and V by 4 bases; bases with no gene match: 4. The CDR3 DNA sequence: TGCGCCAGCAGCCTGGGACAGCCTAATTCACCCCTCCACTTT. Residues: CASSLGQPNSPLHF.

The CDR3 DNA is TGTGCCAGCAGCGAAGAAGCCGGGACAGGGAATGACTATGGCTACACCTTC. Translating gives CASSEEAGTGNDYGYTF. The V gene is TRBV25-1, the J gene TRBJ1-2; the match to TRBD1 covers 9 bases. Germline V gene lookup returns CDR1 MGHDK and CDR2 SYGVNS. CDR3 length: 17 amino acids. V lost 6 bases and J lost 3; bases outside the gene matches: 14.

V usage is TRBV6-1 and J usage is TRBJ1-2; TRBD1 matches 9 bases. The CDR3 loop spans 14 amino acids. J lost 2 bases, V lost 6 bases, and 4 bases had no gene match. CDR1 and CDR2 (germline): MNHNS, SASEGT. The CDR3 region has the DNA TGTGCCAGCAGCCCAGGACAGGGGAACTATGGCTACACCTTC. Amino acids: CASSPGQGNYGYTF.